This TCR beta chain was identified in a study of blood T cell repertoires in COVID-19. Study summary: Donors in the United States, Italy and Spain gave samples during acute or convalescent COVID-19. In each case, the material was cDNA or gDNA derived from T cells, B-cell-depleted T cells, or PBMCs.

This CDR3 is 13 amino acids long. In germline, CDR1 is SGHNT, CDR2 YYREEE (reference sequence). Trimming removed 3 bases from V and 7 bases from J; junction bases left unmatched: 1. In its sample, this clone was seen a few times. Original methodology: The assay estimated nucleated cells by amplifying reference gene primers. The protocol was immunoSEQ multiplex PCR, while the TCRdb copy is restricted to in-frame clones and leaves out a portion. V and J calls and clone size are those listed in that table; D and trimming were worked out from the DNA. The sample yields fewer than 200,000 clones, roughly nine tenths seen once.

This receptor was obtained from a man between 18 and 35 years old who had recovered from COVID-19. Sample: peripheral blood. The chain employs TRBV5-4 and TRBJ2-1, with 10 bases identical to TRBD2. CDR3 loop: CASSWTSGNEQFF. The CDR3 DNA follows: TGTGCCAGCAGCTGGACTAGCGGTAATGAGCAGTTCTTC. The complete variable domain, with remaining parts taken from reference TRBV5-4 and TRBJ2-1, reads ETGVTQSPTHLIKTRGQQVTLRCSSQSGHNTVSWYQQALGQGPQFIFQYYREEENGRGNFPPRFSGLQFPNYSSELNVNALELDDSALYLCASSWTSGNEQFFGPGTRLTVL.